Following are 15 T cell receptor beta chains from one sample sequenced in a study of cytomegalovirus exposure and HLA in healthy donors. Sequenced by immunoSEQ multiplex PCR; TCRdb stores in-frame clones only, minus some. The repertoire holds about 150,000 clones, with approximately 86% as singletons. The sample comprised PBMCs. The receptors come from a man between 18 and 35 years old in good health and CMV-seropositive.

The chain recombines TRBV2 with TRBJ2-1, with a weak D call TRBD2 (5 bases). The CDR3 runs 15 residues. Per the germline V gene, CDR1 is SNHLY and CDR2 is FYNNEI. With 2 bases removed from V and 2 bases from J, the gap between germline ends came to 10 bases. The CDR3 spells CASSESSFTYNEQFF. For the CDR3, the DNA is TGTGCCAGCAGTGAATCTAGCTTCACCTACAATGAGCAGTTCTTC. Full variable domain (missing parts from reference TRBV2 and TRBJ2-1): EPEVTQTPSHQVTQMGQEVILRCVPISNHLYFYWYRQILGQKVEFLVSFYNNEISEKSEIFDDQFSVERPDGSNFTLKIRSTKLEDSAMYFCASSESSFTYNEQFFGPGTRLTVL.

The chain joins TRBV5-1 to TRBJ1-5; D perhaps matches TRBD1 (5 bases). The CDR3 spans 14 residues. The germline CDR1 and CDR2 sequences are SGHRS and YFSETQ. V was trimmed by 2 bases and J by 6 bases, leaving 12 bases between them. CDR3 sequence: CASSLGARGQPQHF. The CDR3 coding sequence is TGCGCCAGCAGCTTAGGGGCGCGGGGTCAGCCCCAGCATTTT.

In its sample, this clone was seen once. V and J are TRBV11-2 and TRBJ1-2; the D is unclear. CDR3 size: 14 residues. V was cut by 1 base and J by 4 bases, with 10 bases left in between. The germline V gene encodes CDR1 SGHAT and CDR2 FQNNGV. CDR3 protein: CASSLARSFYGYTF. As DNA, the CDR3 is TGTGCCAGCAGCTTAGCTCGGAGCTTCTATGGCTACACCTTC.

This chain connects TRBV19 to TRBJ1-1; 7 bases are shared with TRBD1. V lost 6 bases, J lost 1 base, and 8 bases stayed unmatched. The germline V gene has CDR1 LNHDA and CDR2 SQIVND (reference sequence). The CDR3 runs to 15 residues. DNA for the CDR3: TGTGCCAGTAGCCCAGGGGGGAACCGGAACACTGAAGCTTTCTTT. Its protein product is CASSPGGNRNTEAFF. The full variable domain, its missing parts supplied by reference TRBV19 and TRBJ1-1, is DGGITQSPKYLFRKEGQNVTLSCEQNLNHDAMYWYRQDPGQGLRLIYYSQIVNDFQKGDIAEGYSVSREKKESFPLTVTSAQKNPTAFYLCASSPGGNRNTEAFFGQGTRLTVV.

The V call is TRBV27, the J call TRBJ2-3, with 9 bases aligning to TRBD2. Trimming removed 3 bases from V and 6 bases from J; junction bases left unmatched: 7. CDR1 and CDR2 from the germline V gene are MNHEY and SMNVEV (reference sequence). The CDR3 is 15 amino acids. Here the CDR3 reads CASSFMRGGRDTQYF. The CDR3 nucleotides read TGTGCCAGCAGTTTTATGCGGGGGGGCCGGGATACGCAGTATTTT.

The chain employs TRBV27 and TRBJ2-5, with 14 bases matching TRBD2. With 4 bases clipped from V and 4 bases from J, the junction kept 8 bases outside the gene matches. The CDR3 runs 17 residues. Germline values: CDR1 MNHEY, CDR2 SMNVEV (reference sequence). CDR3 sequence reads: CASSSRTSGRIRETQYF. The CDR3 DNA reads TGTGCCAGCAGTTCCCGGACTAGCGGGAGGATTAGAGAGACCCAGTACTTC.

Written as DNA, the CDR3 is TGTGCCAGCAGTCCGACTAGCGGCTACAATGAGCAGTTCTTC. The encoded protein is CASSPTSGYNEQFF. The V gene is TRBV7-3, the J gene TRBJ2-1; 9 nucleotides line up with TRBD2. CDR1 is SGHTA, CDR2 FQGTGA, per germline. The CDR3 has 14 amino acids. V shed 6 bases and J 3 bases; nucleotides not matched to a gene: 3.

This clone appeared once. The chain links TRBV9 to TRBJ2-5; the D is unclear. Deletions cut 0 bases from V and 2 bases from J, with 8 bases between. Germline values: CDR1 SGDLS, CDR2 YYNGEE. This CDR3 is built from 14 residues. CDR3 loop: CASSVEPGQETQYF. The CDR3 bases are TGTGCCAGCAGCGTAGAGCCCGGGCAAGAGACCCAGTACTTC.

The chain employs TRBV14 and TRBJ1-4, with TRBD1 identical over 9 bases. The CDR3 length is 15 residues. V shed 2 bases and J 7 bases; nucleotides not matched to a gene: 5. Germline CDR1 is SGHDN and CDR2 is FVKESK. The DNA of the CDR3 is TGTGCCAGCAGCCAAATTGACAGGGGGGGTGAAAAACTGTTTTTT. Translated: CASSQIDRGGEKLFF.

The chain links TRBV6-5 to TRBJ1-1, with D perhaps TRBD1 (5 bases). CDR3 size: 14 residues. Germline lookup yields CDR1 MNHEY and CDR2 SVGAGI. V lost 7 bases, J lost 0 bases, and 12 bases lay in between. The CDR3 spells CASTSRGVNTEAFF. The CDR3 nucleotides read TGTGCCAGCACCTCTCGGGGGGTGAACACTGAAGCTTTCTTT.

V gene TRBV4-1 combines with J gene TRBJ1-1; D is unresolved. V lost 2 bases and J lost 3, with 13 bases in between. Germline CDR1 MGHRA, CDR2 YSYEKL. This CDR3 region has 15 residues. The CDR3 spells CASSQQKMSDTEAFF. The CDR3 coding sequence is TGCGCCAGCAGCCAACAAAAGATGTCGGACACTGAAGCTTTCTTT.

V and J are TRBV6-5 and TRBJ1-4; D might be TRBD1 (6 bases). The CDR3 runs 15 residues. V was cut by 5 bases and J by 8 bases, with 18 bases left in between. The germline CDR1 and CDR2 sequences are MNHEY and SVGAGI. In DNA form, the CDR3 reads TGTGCCAGCAGTCCCCGGACCCAGGGGCGAGAAAAACTGTTTTTT. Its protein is CASSPRTQGREKLFF.

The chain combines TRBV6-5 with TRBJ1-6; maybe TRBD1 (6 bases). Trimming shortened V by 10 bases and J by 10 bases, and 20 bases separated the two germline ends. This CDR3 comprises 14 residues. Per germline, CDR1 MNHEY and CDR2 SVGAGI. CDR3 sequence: CATPRAQGSSPLHF. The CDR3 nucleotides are TGTGCCACCCCAAGGGCACAGGGTAGCTCACCCCTCCACTTT.

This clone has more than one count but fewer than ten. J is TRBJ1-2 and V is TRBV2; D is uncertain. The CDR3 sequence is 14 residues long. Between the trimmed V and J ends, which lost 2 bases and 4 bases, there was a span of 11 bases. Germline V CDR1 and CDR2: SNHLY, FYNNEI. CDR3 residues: CASSEPPLGYGYTF. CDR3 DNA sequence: TGTGCCAGCAGTGAACCCCCCCTAGGCTATGGCTACACCTTC.

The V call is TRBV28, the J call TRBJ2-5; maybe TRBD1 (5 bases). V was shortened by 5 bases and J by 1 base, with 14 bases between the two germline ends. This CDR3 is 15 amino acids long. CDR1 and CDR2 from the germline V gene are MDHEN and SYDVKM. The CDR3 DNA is TGTGCCAGCAGTACTCGTGGGGCTATCCAAGAGACCCAGTACTTC. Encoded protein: CASSTRGAIQETQYF.